This TCR beta chain originates from a study of blood T cells in healthy people across ages. Across the whole study: Using template switching, researchers captured about one barcoded beta molecule for each two T cells.

A sample-barcoded 5' primer and a J-beta primer mix were used in a second PCR of about 7 to 12 cycles. TCRdb reprocessed the 5' RACE reads with MiXCR, giving one entry per CDR3 protein. The profile covers approximately 1,100,000 distinct CDR3 sequences, with over 35% appearing a single time and 15% to 20% taken by the ten largest. This clonotype was detected many times. The antigen remains unidentified. In terms of origin and age, donors were healthy Caucasian individuals from Russia aged 6 to 90. This CDR3 comprises 14 residues. V lost 5 bases, J lost 0 bases, and 14 bases lay in between. Germline lookup yields CDR1 SQVTM and CDR2 ANQGSEA. Study-level results: The diversity estimates, figures obtained from one million T cells, were considered underestimates. Donor CMV infection status was unknown, possibly confounding age-related changes in expanded clonotypes.

The receptor's source is a woman aged 55-75 years in good health. The gene calls are TRBV29-1 and TRBJ2-7, with D possibly matching TRBD1 (6 bases). The sequenced sample was blood. Here the CDR3 reads CSVRLGDNSYEQYF. Here the CDR3 DNA reads TGCAGCGTTCGGCTCGGGGACAACTCCTACGAGCAGTACTTC.